A single sample gave rise to the 7 T cell receptor beta chains below, sequenced in a study of OX40 agonist ivuxolimab in advanced cancers. TCRdb's copy holds only in-frame clones and misses some; the assay was immunoSEQ multiplex PCR. The profile shows approximately 35,000 clones, 65% to 85% of them singletons. The sequenced sample was CD4+ or CD8+ T cells sorted from blood, obtained in a trial of the OX40 agonist ivuxolimab. All receptors derive from an adult with an advanced solid tumor such as melanoma, head and neck, liver or kidney cancer.

The V and J genes are TRBV2 and TRBJ1-2; 7 bases map to TRBD1. There are 13 residues in the CDR3. Germline V gene data show CDR1 as SNHLY and CDR2 as FYNNEI. With 7 bases clipped from V and 4 bases from J, the junction kept 6 bases outside the gene matches. CDR3 loop: CASTIRQGYGYTF. The CDR3 nucleotides are TGTGCCAGCACGATCCGACAGGGCTATGGCTACACCTTC.

The V and J genes are TRBV28 and TRBJ1-5; D is undetermined. The CDR3 has 12 amino acids. CDR1 MDHEN and CDR2 SYDVKM come from the germline V gene. The V and J ends lost 3 bases and 6 bases respectively, with 6 bases between them. The CDR3 spells CASSLVFQPQHF. In nucleotides, the CDR3 is TGTGCCAGCAGTTTGGTTTTTCAGCCCCAGCATTTT.

The rearrangement uses TRBV7-8 and TRBJ2-7; 9 bases are shared with TRBD1. Germline V lookup: CDR1 SGHVS, CDR2 FQNEAQ. J was trimmed by 5 bases and V by 4 bases; bases with no gene match: 9. CDR3 length equals 15 residues. The CDR3, as DNA: TGTGCCAGCAGCTCCCCCGGGACAGGGCTCCACGAGCAGTACTTC. This sequence encodes CASSSPGTGLHEQYF.

This clone occurred once. The genes are TRBV6-5 and TRBJ2-7, with D uncertain. CDR1 and CDR2 (germline): MNHEY, SVGAGI. V was cut by 1 base and J by 3 bases, with 10 bases left in between. The CDR3 extends over 14 amino acids. The chain's CDR3 is CASSYWPNVYEQYF. CDR3 DNA sequence: TGTGCCAGCAGTTACTGGCCGAATGTCTACGAGCAGTACTTC.

The genes are TRBV27 and TRBJ2-7; D possibly corresponds to TRBD2 (6 bases). CDR3 size: 13 residues. Trimming took off 3 bases at V and 5 bases at J, with 11 bases between the two ends. Germline assignment: CDR1 MNHEY and CDR2 SMNVEV (reference sequence). The CDR3: CASSLSGVHEQYF. CDR3 nucleotide sequence: TGTGCCAGCAGTTTGTCGGGGGTTCACGAGCAGTACTTC.

The chain combines TRBV19 with TRBJ2-7; no firm D call. Trimming removed 5 bases at V and 2 bases at J, with 13 bases between. This CDR3 contains 14 residues. Germline values: CDR1 LNHDA, CDR2 SQIVND (reference sequence). DNA of the CDR3: TGTGCCAGTAGTTTAGGCGAAGTTACCTACGAGCAGTACTTC. Its translation: CASSLGEVTYEQYF.

The chain has TRBV11-2 and TRBJ2-5; 8 bases map to TRBD1. Germline V gene sequence: CDR1 SGHAT, CDR2 FQNNGV. This CDR3 has 16 amino acids. With 3 bases clipped from V and 3 bases from J, the junction kept 9 bases outside the gene matches. CDR3 DNA: TGTGCCAGCAGCTTGGAGGGCAGGGGGCTAGAAGAGACCCAGTACTTC. Translation gives CASSLEGRGLEETQYF.